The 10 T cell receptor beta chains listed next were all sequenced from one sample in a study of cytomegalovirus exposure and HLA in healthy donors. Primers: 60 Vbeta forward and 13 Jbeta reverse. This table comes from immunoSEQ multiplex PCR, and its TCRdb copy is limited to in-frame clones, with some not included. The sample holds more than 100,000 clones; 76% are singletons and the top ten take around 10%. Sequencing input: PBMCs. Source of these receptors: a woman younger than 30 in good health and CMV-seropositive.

The CDR3 region has the DNA TGTGCCAGCAGTTTATATTCGGAGATCTACGAGCAGTACTTC. Amino acids: CASSLYSEIYEQYF. The chain couples TRBV28 to TRBJ2-7; unclear D gene. Germline V gene sequence: CDR1 MDHEN, CDR2 SYDVKM. V was clipped by 1 base and J by 3 bases, with 10 bases between them. The CDR3 spans 14 residues.

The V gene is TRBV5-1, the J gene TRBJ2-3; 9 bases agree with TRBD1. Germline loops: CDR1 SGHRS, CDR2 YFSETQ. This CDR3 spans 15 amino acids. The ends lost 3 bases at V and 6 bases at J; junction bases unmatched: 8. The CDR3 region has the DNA TGCGCCAGCAGCTCCCGGGACAGGGCTGGGGATACGCAGTATTTT. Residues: CASSSRDRAGDTQYF. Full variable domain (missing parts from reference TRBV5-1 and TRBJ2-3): KAGVTQTPRYLIKTRGQQVTLSCSPISGHRSVSWYQQTPGQGLQFLFEYFSETQRNKGNFPGRFSGRQFSNSRSEMNVSTLELGDSALYLCASSSRDRAGDTQYFGPGTRLTVL.

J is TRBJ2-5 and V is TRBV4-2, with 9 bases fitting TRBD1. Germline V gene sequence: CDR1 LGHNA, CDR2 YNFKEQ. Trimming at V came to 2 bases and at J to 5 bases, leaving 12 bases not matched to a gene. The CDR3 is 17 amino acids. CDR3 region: CASSQPTGGQGYETQYF. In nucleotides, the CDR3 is TGTGCCAGCAGCCAACCAACGGGGGGACAGGGATATGAGACCCAGTACTTC.

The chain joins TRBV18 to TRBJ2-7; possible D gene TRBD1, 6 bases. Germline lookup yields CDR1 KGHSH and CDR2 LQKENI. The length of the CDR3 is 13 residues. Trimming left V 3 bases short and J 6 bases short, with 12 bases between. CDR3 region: CASSPIETGEQYF. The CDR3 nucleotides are TGTGCCAGCTCACCGATTGAGACAGGCGAGCAGTACTTC. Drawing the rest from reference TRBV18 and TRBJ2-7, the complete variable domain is NAGVMQNPRHLVRRRGQEARLRCSPMKGHSHVYWYRQLPEEGLKFMVYLQKENIIDESGMPKERFSAEFPKEGPSILRIQQVVRGDSAAYFCASSPIETGEQYFGPGTRLTVT.

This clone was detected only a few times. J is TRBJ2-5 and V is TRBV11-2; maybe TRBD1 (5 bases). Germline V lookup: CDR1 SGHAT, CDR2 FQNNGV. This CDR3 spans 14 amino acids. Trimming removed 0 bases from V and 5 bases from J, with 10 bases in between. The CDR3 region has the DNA TGTGCCAGCAGCTTAGAGGCAGGGTGGGAGACCCAGTACTTC. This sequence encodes CASSLEAGWETQYF.

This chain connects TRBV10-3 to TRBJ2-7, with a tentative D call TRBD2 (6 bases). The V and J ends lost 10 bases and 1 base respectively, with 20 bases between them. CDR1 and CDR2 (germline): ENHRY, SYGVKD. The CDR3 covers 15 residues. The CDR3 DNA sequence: TGTGCCACTCGTCCCCCCCTAGCGCTATCCTACGAGCAGTACTTC. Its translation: CATRPPLALSYEQYF.

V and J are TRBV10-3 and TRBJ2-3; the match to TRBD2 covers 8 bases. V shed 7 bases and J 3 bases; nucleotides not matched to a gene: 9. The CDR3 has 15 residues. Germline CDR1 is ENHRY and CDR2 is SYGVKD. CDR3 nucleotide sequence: TGTGCCATCACCCCTACTAGCGGTGAGACAGATACGCAGTATTTT. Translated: CAITPTSGETDTQYF.

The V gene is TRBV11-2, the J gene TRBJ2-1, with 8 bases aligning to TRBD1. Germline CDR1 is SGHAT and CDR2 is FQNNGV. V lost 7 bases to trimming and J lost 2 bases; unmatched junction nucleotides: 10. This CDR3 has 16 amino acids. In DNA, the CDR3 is TGTGCCAGCACCCTTCGGGCAGGGGGCACCTACAATGAGCAGTTCTTC. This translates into CASTLRAGGTYNEQFF. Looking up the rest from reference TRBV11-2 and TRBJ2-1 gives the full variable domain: EAGVAQSPRYKIIEKRQSVAFWCNPISGHATLYWYQQILGQGPKLLIQFQNNGVVDDSQLPKDRFSAERLKGVDSTLKIQPAKLEDSAVYLCASTLRAGGTYNEQFFGPGTRLTVL.

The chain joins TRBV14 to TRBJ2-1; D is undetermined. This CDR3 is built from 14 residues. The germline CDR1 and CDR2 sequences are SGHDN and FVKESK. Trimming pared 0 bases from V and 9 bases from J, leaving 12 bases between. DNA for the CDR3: TGTGCCAGCAGCCAAGAAAGTCCCACCAGTGAGCAGTTCTTC. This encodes CASSQESPTSEQFF. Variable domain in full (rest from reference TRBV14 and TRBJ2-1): EAGVTQFPSHSVIEKGQTVTLRCDPISGHDNLYWYRRVMGKEIKFLLHFVKESKQDESGMPNNRFLAERTGGTYSTLKVQPAELEDSGVYFCASSQESPTSEQFFGPGTRLTVL.

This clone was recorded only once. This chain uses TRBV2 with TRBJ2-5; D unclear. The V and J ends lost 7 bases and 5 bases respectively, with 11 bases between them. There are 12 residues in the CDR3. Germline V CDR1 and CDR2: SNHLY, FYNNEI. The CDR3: CASNSFGETQYF. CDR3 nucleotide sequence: TGTGCCAGCAACAGTTTCGGTGAGACCCAGTACTTC. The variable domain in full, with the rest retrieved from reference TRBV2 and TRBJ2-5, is EPEVTQTPSHQVTQMGQEVILRCVPISNHLYFYWYRQILGQKVEFLVSFYNNEISEKSEIFDDQFSVERPDGSNFTLKIRSTKLEDSAMYFCASNSFGETQYFGPGTRLLVL.